The source of this T cell receptor beta chain is a study of T cells in Graves' hyperthyroidism and ophthalmopathy. Study in general: Peripheral blood was taken when the disease was first diagnosed, before any treatment began.

Authors of the study amplified TCR beta CDR3 regions from RNA transcripts. Researchers ran a first-round RT-PCR on the TCR CDR3 using the HTBI primer set. TCRdb independently ran MiXCR on the multiplex PCR reads; one entry per CDR3 protein. The table records over 200,000 distinct CDR3 sequences, around 20% of them present only once. Unmatched junction bases numbered 11, after V lost 1 base and J lost 12 bases. CDR3 size: 15 residues. The authors deemed Graves' hyperthyroidism stable absent ophthalmopathy progression within 18 months. Diagnoses rested on clinical symptoms, serum thyroxine and TRAb, thyroid ultrasound and orbital computed tomography.

Sequencing input: blood. The clonotype comes from a man aged 40-49 years with Graves' hyperthyroidism. V and J are TRBV12-3 or TRBV12-4 and TRBJ2-1; 8 bases align to TRBD2. This CDR3 reads CASSLGTPGLGGQFF. The CDR3 coding sequence is TGTGCCAGCAGTTTAGGTACACCGGGACTAGGAGGGCAGTTCTTC.